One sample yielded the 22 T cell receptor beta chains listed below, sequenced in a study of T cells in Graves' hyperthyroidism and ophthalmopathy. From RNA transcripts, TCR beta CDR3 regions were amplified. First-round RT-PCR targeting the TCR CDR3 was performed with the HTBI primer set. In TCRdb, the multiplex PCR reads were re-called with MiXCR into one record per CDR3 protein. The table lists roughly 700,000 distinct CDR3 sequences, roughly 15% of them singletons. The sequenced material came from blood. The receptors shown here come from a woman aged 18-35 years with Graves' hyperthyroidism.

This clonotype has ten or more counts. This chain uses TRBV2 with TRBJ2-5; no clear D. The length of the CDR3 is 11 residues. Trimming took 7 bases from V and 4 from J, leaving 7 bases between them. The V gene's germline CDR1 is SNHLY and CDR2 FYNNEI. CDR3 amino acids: CASNGRETQYF. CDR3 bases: TGTGCCAGCAATGGTCGAGAGACCCAGTACTTC.

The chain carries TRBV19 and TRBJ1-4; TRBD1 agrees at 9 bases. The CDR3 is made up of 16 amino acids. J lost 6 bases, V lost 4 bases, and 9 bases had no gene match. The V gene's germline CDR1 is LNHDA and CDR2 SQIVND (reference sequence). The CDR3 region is CASSTSRDRVDEKLFF. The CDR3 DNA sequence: TGTGCCAGTAGTACCTCACGGGACAGGGTCGATGAAAAACTGTTTTTT.

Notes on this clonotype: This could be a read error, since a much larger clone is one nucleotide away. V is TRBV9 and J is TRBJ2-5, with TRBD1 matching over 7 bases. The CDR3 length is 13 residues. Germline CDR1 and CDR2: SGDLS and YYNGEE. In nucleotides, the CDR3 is TGTGCCAGCAGCGGGACAGGTAGCACGGCCCAGCACTTC. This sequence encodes CASSGTGSTAQHF.

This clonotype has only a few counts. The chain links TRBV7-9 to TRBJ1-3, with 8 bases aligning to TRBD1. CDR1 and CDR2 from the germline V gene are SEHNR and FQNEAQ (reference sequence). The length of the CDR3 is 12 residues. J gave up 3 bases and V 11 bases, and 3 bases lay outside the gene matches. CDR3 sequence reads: CASDRVGNTIYF. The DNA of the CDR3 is TGTGCCTCGGACAGGGTTGGAAACACCATATATTTT.

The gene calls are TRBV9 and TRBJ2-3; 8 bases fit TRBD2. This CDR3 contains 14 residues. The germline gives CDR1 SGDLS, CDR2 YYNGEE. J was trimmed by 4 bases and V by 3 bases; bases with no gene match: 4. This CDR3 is CASSAGLVPDTQYF. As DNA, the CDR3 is TGTGCCAGCAGCGCGGGACTAGTTCCAGATACGCAGTATTTT.

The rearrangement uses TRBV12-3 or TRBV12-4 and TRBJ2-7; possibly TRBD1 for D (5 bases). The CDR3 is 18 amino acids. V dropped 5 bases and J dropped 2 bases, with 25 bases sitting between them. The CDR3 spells CASSTYEPYVVGPYEQYF. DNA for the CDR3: TGTGCCAGCAGTACATACGAGCCCTACGTAGTGGGGCCCTACGAGCAGTACTTC.

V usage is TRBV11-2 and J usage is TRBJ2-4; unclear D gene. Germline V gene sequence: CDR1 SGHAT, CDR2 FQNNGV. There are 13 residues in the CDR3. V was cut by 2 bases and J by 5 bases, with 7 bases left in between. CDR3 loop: CASSLSGENIQYF. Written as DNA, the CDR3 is TGTGCCAGCAGCTTATCTGGGGAAAACATTCAGTACTTC.

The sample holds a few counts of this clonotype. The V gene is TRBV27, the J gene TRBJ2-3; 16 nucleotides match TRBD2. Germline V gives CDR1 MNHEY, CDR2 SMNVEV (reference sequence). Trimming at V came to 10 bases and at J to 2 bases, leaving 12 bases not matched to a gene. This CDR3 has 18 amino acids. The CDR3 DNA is TGTGCCACCCGACCCGGGACTAGCGGGAGGGGATTCACAGATACGCAGTATTTT. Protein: CATRPGTSGRGFTDTQYF.

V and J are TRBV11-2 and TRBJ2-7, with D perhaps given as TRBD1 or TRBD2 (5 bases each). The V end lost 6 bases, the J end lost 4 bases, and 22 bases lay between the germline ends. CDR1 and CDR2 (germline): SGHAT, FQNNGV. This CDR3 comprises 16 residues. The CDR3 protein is CASRASAGTSRYEQYF. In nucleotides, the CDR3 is TGTGCCAGCAGGGCATCGGCAGGGACCTCCCGATACGAGCAGTACTTC. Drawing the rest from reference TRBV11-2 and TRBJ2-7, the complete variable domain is EAGVAQSPRYKIIEKRQSVAFWCNPISGHATLYWYQQILGQGPKLLIQFQNNGVVDDSQLPKDRFSAERLKGVDSTLKIQPAKLEDSAVYLCASRASAGTSRYEQYFGPGTRLTVT.

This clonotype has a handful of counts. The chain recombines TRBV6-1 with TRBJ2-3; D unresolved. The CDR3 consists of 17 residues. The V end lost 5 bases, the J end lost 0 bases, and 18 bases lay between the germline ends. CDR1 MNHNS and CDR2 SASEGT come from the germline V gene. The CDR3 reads CASSSIYSTQSTDTQYF. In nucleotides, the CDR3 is TGTGCCAGCAGTTCTATTTACTCCACCCAGAGCACAGATACGCAGTATTTT.

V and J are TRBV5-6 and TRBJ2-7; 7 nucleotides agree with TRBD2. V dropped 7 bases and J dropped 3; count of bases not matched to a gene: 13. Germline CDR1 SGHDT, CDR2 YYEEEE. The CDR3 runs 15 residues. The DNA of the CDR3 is TGTGCCAGCTTATCGGCGGGAGCTGTAATCTACGAGCAGTACTTC. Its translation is CASLSAGAVIYEQYF. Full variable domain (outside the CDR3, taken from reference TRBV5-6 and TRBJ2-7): DAGVTQSPTHLIKTRGQQVTLRCSPKSGHDTVSWYQQALGQGPQFIFQYYEEEERQRGNFPDRFSGHQFPNYSSELNVNALLLGDSALYLCASLSAGAVIYEQYFGPGTRLTVT.

The chain's CDR3 is CSARKSGIADTQYF. The CDR3, as DNA: TGCAGTGCTAGAAAGAGCGGGATCGCAGATACGCAGTATTTT. The V and J genes are TRBV20-1 and TRBJ2-3; TRBD2 agrees at 7 bases. V trimming: 2 bases; J trimming: 4 bases; junction bases outside the gene matches: 6. Germline CDR1 and CDR2: DFQATT and SNEGSKA (reference sequence). The CDR3 consists of 14 residues.

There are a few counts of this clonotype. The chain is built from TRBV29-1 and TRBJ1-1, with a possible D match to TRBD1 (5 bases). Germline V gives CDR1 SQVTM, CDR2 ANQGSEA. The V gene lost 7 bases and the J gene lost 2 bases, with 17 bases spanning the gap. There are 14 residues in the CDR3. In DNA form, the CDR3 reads TGCAGCGCCCCCGTCCAGGGACCTAACACTGAAGCTTTCTTT. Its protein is CSAPVQGPNTEAFF.

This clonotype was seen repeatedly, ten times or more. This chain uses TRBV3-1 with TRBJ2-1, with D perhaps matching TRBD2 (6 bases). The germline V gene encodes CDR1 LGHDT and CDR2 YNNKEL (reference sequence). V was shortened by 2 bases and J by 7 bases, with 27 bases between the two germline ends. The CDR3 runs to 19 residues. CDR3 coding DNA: TGTGCCAGCAGCCAACGCCATCTTGATGAGCGGAGGGTCTGGAATGAGCAGTTCTTC. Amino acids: CASSQRHLDERRVWNEQFF.

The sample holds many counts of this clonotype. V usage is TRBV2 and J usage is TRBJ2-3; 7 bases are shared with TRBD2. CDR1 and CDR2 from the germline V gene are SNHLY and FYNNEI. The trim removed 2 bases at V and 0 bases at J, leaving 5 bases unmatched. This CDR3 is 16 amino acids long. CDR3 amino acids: CASSENAGVSTDTQYF. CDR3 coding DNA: TGTGCCAGCAGTGAAAATGCGGGGGTTAGCACAGATACGCAGTATTTT. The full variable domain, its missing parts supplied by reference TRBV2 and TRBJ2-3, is EPEVTQTPSHQVTQMGQEVILRCVPISNHLYFYWYRQILGQKVEFLVSFYNNEISEKSEIFDDQFSVERPDGSNFTLKIRSTKLEDSAMYFCASSENAGVSTDTQYFGPGTRLTVL.

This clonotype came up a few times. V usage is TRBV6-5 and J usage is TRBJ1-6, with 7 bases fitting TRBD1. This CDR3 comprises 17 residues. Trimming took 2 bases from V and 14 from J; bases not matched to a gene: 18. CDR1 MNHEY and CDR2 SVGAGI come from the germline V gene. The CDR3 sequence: CASSYLARQGSTGTLHF. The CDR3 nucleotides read TGTGCCAGCAGTTACCTCGCCCGACAGGGCTCGACTGGGACCCTCCACTTT.

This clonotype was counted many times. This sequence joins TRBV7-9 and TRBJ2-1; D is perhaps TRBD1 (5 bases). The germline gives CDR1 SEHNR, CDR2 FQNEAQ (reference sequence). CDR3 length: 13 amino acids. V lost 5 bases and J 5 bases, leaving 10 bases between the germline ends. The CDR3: CASSISGHNEQFF. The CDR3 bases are TGTGCCAGCAGCATCTCAGGGCACAATGAGCAGTTCTTC.

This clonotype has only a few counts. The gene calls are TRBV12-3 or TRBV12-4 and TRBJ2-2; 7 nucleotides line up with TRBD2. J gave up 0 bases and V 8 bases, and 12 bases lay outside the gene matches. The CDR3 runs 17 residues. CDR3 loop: CASLPGRREPNTGELFF. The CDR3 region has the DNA TGTGCCAGCCTTCCTGGGCGGCGGGAGCCGAACACCGGGGAGCTGTTTTTT.

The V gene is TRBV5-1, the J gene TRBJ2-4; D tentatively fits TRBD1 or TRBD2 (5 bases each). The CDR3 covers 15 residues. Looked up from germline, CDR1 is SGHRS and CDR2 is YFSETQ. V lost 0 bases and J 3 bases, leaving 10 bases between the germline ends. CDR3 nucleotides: TGCGCCAGCAGCTTGGGGAGTGGGGGCAAAAACATTCAGTACTTC. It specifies CASSLGSGGKNIQYF.

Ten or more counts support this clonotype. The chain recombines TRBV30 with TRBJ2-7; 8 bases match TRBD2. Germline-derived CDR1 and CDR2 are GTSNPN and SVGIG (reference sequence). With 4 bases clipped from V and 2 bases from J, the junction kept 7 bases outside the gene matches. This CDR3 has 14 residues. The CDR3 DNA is TGTGCCTGGACGTCGGGGACTAGAGCCTACGAGCAGTACTTC. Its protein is CAWTSGTRAYEQYF. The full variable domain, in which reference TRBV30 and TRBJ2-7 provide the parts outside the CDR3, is SQTIHQWPATLVQPVGSPLSLECTVEGTSNPNLYWYRQAAGRGLQLLFYSVGIGQISSEVPQNLSASRPQDRQFILSSKKLLLSDSGFYLCAWTSGTRAYEQYFGPGTRLTVT.

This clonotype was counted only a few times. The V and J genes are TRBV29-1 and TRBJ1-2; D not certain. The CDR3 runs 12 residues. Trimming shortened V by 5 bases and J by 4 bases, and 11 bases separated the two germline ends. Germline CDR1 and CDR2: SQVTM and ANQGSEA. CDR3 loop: CSVRGSGYGYTF. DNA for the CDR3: TGCAGCGTTCGGGGATCGGGCTATGGCTACACCTTC.

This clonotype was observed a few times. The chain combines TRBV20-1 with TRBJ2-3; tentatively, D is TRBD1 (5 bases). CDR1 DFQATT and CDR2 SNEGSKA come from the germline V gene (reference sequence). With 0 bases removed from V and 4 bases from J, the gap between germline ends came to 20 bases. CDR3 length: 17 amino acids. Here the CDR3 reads CSARDRDGSWGPDTQYF. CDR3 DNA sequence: TGCAGTGCTAGAGATCGCGACGGTTCCTGGGGCCCAGATACGCAGTATTTT.